This TCR beta chain was profiled in a study of T cells in women clearing cervical HPV infection. Study information: Blood came at first lesion visit for cases, post-clearance for controls. HLA type could not be excluded as a confounder. General study results and limits: Cases carried less TRBV6-7 than controls: about 0.1% versus 0.15%.

V lost 4 bases, J lost 3 bases, and 7 bases lay in between. CDR1 and CDR2 (germline): SGHTA, FQGNSA. The CDR3 loop spans 13 amino acids. Sequencing used immunoSEQ multiplex PCR; TCRdb keeps in-frame clones, though not all of them. The sample's table shows more than 45,000 clones. As to this clone: The target antigen is unknown. The read finishes 3 residues shy of the CDR3 end, and the germline J gene is used to complete it.

Sequenced input: blood buffy coat. The TCR originated in a woman aged 18 to 75 with a cervical HPV16 infection that either progressed to CIN3+ or cleared (not recorded which). The chain recombines TRBV7-2 with TRBJ1-3, with D perhaps TRBD1 (6 bases). CDR3 sequence reads: CASSWDIGNTIYF. The DNA read from the CDR3 is TGTGCCAGCAGCTGGGACATTGGAAACACC.